A selection of T cell receptor beta chains follows, all from one sample in a study of post-analysis software for immune sequencing data. TCRdb independently ran MiXCR on the PCR reads; one entry per CDR3 protein. The table records fewer than 850,000 distinct CDR3 sequences, 46% of them present only once. Sequencing used blood. Receptor source: a girl aged 5 to 17 with multiple sclerosis. Each CDR3 is given with its conserved first and last residue. Each record gives: V gene, clone size, J gene, D gene, CDR3 DNA, CDR3 protein. D genes are given only for firm matches. Size is stated for part of the rows, as once, few or many counts, or as a class when the clone is expanded.

V: TRBV28; size: -; J: TRBJ2-7; D: TRBD1; DNA: TGTGCCAGCAGTTTTTCAACAGGGGACTACGAGCAGTACTTC; CDR3: CASSFSTGDYEQYF
V: TRBV7-9; size: -; J: TRBJ2-7; D: -; DNA: TGTGCCAGCCGCCCCCGGGCCGGATCCCTCTACGAGCAGTACTTC; CDR3: CASRPRAGSLYEQYF
V: TRBV7-9; size: -; J: TRBJ2-7; D: -; DNA: TGTGCCAGCAGCTTAGCGGACATCGGTAGCTCCTACGAGCAGTACTTC; CDR3: CASSLADIGSSYEQYF
V: TRBV10-3; size: few; J: TRBJ2-5; D: TRBD1; DNA: TGTGCCATCAGTGAGCCTTGGGACAGGGGCTCTAAGGCCCAGTACTTC; CDR3: CAISEPWDRGSKAQYF
V: TRBV30; size: -; J: TRBJ1-2; D: -; DNA: TGTGCCTGGAATCGGGGCCCCTATGGCTACACCTTC; CDR3: CAWNRGPYGYTF
V: TRBV4-3; size: many; J: TRBJ2-7; D: TRBD1; DNA: TGCGCCAGCAGCCAAGCCCCGGGACAGCGGCTCTACGAGCAGTACTTC; CDR3: CASSQAPGQRLYEQYF
V: TRBV6-1; size: -; J: TRBJ2-4; D: TRBD2; DNA: TGTGCCAGCAGTGAAGATTCGGGAGGGCCTAACATTCAGTACTTC; CDR3: CASSEDSGGPNIQYF
V: TRBV7-9; size: -; J: TRBJ2-7; D: -; DNA: TGTGCCAGCAGCCCCACATTCTACGAGCAGTACTTC; CDR3: CASSPTFYEQYF
V: TRBV7-7; size: -; J: TRBJ2-1; D: TRBD2; DNA: TGTGCTAGCAGCTTAGGCCAGCGGGACTACAATGAGCAGTTCTTC; CDR3: CASSLGQRDYNEQFF
V: TRBV12-3/TRBV12-4; size: -; J: TRBJ2-7; D: -; DNA: TGTGCCAGCAGCCGACGGAACTCCTACGAGCAGTACTTC; CDR3: CASSRRNSYEQYF